The 6 T cell receptor beta chains reported below all come from one sample, sequenced in a study of blood T cell repertoires in COVID-19. Generated by immunoSEQ multiplex PCR, the TCRdb table keeps only in-frame clones and is missing some. The sample contains some 150,000 clones, about 90% of which appear only once. Sequencing was performed on peripheral blood. The source of these receptors is a man over 45 with active COVID-19.

This chain uses TRBV15 with TRBJ1-4; no definite D call. The CDR3 spans 15 residues. Trimming cost V 3 bases and J 1 base, with 9 bases left between them. The germline CDR1 and CDR2 sequences are LNHNV and YYDKDF (reference sequence). CDR3 in amino acids: CATSSPEGTNEKLFF. For the CDR3, the DNA is TGTGCCACCAGCAGTCCGGAGGGAACTAATGAAAAACTGTTTTTT.

The chain recombines TRBV7-8 with TRBJ1-2; 9 bases map to TRBD1. V shed 5 bases and J 7 bases; nucleotides not matched to a gene: 5. Germline loops: CDR1 SGHVS, CDR2 FQNEAQ. The CDR3 contains 13 residues. The CDR3 DNA reads TGTGCCAGCAGCGCCTTGACAGGGGGTGGCTACACCTTC. As protein: CASSALTGGGYTF.

On this clone itself: The sample carries other DNA sequences with the same CDR3. The CDR3 region is CASSEWGRGLDQPQHF. For the CDR3, the DNA is TGTGCCAGCAGTGAATGGGGTAGGGGGCTTGATCAGCCCCAGCATTTT. This chain links TRBV25-1 with TRBJ1-5, with TRBD1 matching over 7 bases. The CDR3 runs to 16 residues. CDR1 and CDR2 (germline): MGHDK, SYGVNS. The V gene end was trimmed by 1 base and the J gene end by 5 bases; junction bases not matched to a gene: 8.

The chain has TRBV6-5 and TRBJ1-1, with 8 bases lining up with TRBD1. V lost 6 bases to trimming and J lost 4 bases; unmatched junction nucleotides: 7. The germline CDR1 and CDR2 sequences are MNHEY and SVGAGI. The CDR3 consists of 14 residues. The CDR3 region is CASRPGTGRTEAFF. CDR3 nucleotides: TGTGCCAGCAGACCCGGGACAGGCCGCACTGAAGCTTTCTTT.

This sequence joins TRBV6-6 and TRBJ2-5; 9 bases line up with TRBD1. J was trimmed by 5 bases and V by 7 bases; bases with no gene match: 14. The CDR3 has 16 residues. Germline values: CDR1 MNHNY, CDR2 SVGAGI (reference sequence). CDR3 amino acids: CASTPSNRGPRETQYF. In nucleotides, the CDR3 is TGTGCCAGCACCCCATCCAACAGGGGGCCGAGGGAGACCCAGTACTTC.

The sample holds a few counts of this clone. The J gene is TRBJ2-1, the V gene TRBV4-1; TRBD1 matches at 10 bases. V lost 6 bases and J lost 9; bases outside the gene matches: 8. The CDR3 length is 14 residues. Germline V lookup: CDR1 MGHRA, CDR2 YSYEKL. The CDR3 loop is CASSVDRGLGEQFF. The CDR3 nucleotides are TGCGCCAGCAGTGTAGACAGGGGGCTCGGTGAGCAGTTCTTC.